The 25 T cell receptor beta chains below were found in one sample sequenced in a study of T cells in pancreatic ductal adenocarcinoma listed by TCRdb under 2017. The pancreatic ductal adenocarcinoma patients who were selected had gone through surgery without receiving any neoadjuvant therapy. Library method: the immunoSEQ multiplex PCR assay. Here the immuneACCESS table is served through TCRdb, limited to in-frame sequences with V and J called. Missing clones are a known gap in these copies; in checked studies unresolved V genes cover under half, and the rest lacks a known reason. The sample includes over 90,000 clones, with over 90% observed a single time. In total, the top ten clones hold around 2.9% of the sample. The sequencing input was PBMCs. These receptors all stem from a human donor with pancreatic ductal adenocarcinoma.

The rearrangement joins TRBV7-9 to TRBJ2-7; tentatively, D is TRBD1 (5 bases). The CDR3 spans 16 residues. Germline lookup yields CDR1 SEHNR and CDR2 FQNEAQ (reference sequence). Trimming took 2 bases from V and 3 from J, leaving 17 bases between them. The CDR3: CASSLTPQTGIYEQYF. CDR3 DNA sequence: TGTGCCAGCAGCTTAACCCCCCAAACAGGAATCTACGAGCAGTACTTC. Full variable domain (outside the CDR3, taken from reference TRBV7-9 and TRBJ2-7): DTGVSQNPRHKITKRGQNVTFRCDPISEHNRLYWYRQTLGQGPEFLTYFQNEAQLEKSRLLSDRFSAERPKGSFSTLEIQRTEQGDSAMYLCASSLTPQTGIYEQYFGPGTRLTVT.

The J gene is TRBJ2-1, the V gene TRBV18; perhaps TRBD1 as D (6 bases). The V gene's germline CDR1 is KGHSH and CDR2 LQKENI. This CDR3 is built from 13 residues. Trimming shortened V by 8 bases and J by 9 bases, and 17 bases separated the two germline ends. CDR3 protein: CASTTGMWGEQFF. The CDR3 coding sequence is TGTGCCAGCACAACAGGGATGTGGGGTGAGCAGTTCTTC.

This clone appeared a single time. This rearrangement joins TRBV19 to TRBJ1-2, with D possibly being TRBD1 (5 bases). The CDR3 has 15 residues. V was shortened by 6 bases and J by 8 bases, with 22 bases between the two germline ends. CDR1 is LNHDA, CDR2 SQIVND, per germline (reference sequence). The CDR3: CASRQGTIWTRGYTF. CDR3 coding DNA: TGTGCCAGTAGGCAGGGAACTATATGGACGCGAGGCTACACCTTC.

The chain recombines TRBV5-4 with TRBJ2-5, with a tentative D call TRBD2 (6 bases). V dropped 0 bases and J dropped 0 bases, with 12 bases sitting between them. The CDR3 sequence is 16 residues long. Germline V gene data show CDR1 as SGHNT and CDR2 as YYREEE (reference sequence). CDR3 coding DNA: TGTGCCAGCAGCTTGGGGATGGGGAGGTACCAAGAGACCCAGTACTTC. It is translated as CASSLGMGRYQETQYF.

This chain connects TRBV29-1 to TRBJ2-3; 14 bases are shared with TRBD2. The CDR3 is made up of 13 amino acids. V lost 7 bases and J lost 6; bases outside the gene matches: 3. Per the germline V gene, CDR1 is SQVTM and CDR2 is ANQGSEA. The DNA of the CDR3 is TGCAGCGCCAGACTAGCGGGAGGGGATACGCAGTATTTT. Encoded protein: CSARLAGGDTQYF.

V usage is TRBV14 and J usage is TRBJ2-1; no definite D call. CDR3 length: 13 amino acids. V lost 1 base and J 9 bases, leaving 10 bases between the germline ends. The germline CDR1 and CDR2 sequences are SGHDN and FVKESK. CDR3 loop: CASSQVTTSEQFF. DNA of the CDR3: TGTGCCAGCAGCCAAGTGACAACCAGTGAGCAGTTCTTC.

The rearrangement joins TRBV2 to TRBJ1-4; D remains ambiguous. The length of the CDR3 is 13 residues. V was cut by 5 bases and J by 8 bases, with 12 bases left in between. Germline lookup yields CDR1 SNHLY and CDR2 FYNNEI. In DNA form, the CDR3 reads TGTGCCAGCAGTCTCTGGGCTCAGGAAAAACTGTTTTTT. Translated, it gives CASSLWAQEKLFF.

CDR3 nucleotides: TGTGCCACCAGCAGAGCTAGTTCAGCTTTCTTT. Protein sequence: CATSRASSAFF. The chain links TRBV15 to TRBJ1-1; D remains ambiguous. This CDR3 region has 11 residues. Germline V lookup: CDR1 LNHNV, CDR2 YYDKDF (reference sequence). Trimming shortened V by 1 base and J by 10 bases, and 7 bases separated the two germline ends.

This CDR3 reads CASRFGGLGGTEAFF. CDR3 in DNA: TGTGCCAGCAGATTCGGGGGTTTGGGTGGGACTGAAGCTTTCTTT. The rearrangement uses TRBV7-9 and TRBJ1-1, with a possible D match to TRBD1 (5 bases). Germline CDR1 and CDR2: SEHNR and FQNEAQ (reference sequence). V gave up 6 bases and J gave up 5 bases, with 19 bases separating them. This CDR3 comprises 15 residues.

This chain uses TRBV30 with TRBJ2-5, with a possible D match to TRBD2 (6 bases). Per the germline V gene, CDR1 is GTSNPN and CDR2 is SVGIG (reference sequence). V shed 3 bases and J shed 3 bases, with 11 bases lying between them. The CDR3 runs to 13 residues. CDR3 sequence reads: CAWSEVAEETQYF. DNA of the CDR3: TGTGCCTGGAGCGAAGTAGCGGAAGAGACCCAGTACTTC.

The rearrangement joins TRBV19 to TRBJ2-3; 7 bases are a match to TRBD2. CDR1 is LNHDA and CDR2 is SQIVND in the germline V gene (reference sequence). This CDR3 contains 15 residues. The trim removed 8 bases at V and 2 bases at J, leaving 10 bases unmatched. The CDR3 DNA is TGTGCCAGTGGGCGGGGGTCCCCATTCACAGATACGCAGTATTTT. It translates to CASGRGSPFTDTQYF.

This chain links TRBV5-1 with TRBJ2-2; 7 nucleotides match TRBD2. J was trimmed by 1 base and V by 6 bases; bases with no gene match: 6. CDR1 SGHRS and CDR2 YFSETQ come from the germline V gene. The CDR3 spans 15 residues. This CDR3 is CASTPGGLNTGELFF. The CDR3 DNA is TGCGCCAGCACCCCGGGAGGACTGAACACCGGGGAGCTGTTTTTT.

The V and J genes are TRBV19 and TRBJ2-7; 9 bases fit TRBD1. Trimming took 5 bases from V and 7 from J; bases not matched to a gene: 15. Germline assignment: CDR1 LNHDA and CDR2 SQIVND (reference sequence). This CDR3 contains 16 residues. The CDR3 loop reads CASSFRGGTGIAEQYF. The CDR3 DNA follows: TGTGCCAGTAGTTTCAGAGGTGGGACAGGGATTGCGGAGCAGTACTTC.

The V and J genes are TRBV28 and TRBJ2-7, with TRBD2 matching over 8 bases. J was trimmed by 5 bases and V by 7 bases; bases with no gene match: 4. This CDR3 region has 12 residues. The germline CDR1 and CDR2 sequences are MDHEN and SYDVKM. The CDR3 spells CASNSGTDEQYF. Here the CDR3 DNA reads TGTGCCAGCAATAGCGGGACCGACGAGCAGTACTTC.

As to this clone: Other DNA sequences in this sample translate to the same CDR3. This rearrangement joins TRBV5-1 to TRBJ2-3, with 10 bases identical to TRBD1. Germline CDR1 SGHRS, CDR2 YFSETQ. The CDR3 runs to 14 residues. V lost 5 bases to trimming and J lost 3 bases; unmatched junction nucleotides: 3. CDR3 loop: CASRTGQGTDTQYF. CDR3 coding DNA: TGCGCCAGCAGGACGGGACAGGGGACAGATACGCAGTATTTT.

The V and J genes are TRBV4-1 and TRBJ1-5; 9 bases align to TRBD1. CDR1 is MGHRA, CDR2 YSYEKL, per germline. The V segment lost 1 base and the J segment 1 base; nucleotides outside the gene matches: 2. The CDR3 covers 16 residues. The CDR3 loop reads CASSQAQGASNQPQHF. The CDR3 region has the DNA TGCGCCAGCAGCCAAGCACAGGGGGCAAGCAATCAGCCCCAGCATTTT.

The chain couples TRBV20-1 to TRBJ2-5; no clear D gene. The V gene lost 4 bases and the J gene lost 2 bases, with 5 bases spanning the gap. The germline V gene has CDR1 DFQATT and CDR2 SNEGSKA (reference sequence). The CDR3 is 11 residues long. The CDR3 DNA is TGCAGTGCTACCCTACAAGAGACCCAGTACTTC. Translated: CSATLQETQYF.

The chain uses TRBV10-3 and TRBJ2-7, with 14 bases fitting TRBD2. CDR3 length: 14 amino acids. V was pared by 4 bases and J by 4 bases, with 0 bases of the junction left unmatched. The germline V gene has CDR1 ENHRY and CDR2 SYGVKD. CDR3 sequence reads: CAISGTSGRYEQYF. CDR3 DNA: TGTGCCATCAGTGGGACTAGCGGGAGGTACGAGCAGTACTTC.

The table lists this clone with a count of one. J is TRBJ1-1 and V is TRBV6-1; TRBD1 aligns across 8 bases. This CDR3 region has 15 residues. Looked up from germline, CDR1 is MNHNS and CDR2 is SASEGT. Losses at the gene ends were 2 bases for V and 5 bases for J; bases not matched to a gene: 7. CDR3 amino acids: CASSETTGGGTEAFF. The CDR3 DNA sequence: TGTGCCAGCAGTGAAACTACAGGGGGAGGAACTGAAGCTTTCTTT.

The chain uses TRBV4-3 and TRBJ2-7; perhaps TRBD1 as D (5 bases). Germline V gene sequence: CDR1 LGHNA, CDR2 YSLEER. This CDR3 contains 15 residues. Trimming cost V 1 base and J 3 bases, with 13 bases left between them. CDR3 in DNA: TGCGCCAGCAGCCAAGTTCTTGGGCAGGGCTACGAGCAGTACTTC. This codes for CASSQVLGQGYEQYF.

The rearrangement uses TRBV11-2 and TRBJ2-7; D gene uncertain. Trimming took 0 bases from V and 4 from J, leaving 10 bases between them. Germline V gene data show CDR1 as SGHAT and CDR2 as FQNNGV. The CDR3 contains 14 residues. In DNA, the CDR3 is TGTGCCAGCAGCTTAGAGGCTGGTGTGTACGAGCAGTACTTC. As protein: CASSLEAGVYEQYF.

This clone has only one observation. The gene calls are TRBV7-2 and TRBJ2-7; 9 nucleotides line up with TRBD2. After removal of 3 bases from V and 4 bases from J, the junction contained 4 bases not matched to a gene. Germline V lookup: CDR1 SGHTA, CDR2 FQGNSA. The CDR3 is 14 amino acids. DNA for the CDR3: TGTGCCAGCAGCTTCGGGACTAGCCGGTACGAGCAGTACTTC. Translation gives CASSFGTSRYEQYF.

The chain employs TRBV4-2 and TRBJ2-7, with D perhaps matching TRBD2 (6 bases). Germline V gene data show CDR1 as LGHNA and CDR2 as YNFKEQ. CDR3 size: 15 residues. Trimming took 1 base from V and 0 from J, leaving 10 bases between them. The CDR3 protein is CASSQAGGNSYEQYF. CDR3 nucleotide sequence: TGTGCCAGCAGCCAAGCGGGCGGGAACTCCTACGAGCAGTACTTC.

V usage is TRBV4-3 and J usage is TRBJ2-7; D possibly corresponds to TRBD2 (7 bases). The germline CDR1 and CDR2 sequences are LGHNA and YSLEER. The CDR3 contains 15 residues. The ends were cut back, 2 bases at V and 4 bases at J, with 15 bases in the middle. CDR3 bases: TGCGCCAGCAGCCAACAGCAGGCGGGGGCGTACGAGCAGTACTTC. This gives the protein CASSQQQAGAYEQYF.

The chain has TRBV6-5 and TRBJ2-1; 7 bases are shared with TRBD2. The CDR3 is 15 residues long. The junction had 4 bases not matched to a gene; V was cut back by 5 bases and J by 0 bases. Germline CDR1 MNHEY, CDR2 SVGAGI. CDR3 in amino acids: CASSASGNSYNEQFF. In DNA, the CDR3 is TGTGCCAGCAGTGCCAGCGGGAACTCCTACAATGAGCAGTTCTTC.